These T cell receptor beta chains were read from a single sample in a study of T cells in Graves' hyperthyroidism and ophthalmopathy. TCRdb used MiXCR to reprocess the multiplex PCR reads, holding one entry per CDR3 protein. The sample shows approximately 490,000 distinct CDR3 sequences, 22% of them seen only once. The material sequenced was blood. These receptors all stem from a woman in her 70s with Graves' ophthalmopathy. Each CDR3 is given with its conserved first and last residue. D genes are given only for firm matches. Not every row has a clone size; where given, it reads once, few, many or a size class.

J	V	size	D	CDR3	DNA
TRBJ2-5	TRBV2	few	NA	CASSRTEETQYF	TGTGCCAGCAGTCGGACAGAAGAGACCCAGTACTTC
TRBJ2-7	TRBV12-3/TRBV12-4	NA	TRBD1	CASNLRTGGGEQYF	TGTGCCAGCAACCTTCGGACAGGCGGTGGCGAGCAGTACTTC
TRBJ2-7	TRBV6-1	NA	TRBD2	CASKKRMLAGNEQYF	TGTGCCAGCAAAAAGAGAATGCTAGCGGGTAACGAGCAGTACTTC
TRBJ2-2	TRBV6-4	many	TRBD1	CASSAETGDTGELFF	TGTGCCAGCAGTGCCGAGACAGGGGACACCGGGGAGCTGTTTTTT
TRBJ1-2	TRBV6-5	few	NA	CASSYEPGNYGYTF	TGTGCCAGCAGTTACGAGCCGGGGAACTATGGCTACACCTTC
TRBJ2-5	TRBV28	few	TRBD2	CASARTSGQETQYF	TGTGCCAGTGCTAGGACTAGTGGGCAAGAGACCCAGTACTTC
TRBJ2-2	TRBV3-1	few	NA	CASSQETGRTGELFF	TGTGCCAGCAGCCAAGAGACAGGCCGGACCGGGGAGCTGTTTTTT
TRBJ2-7	TRBV3-1	NA	NA	CASSPPGARGLEQYF	TGTGCCAGCAGCCCACCCGGGGCCCGGGGGCTCGAGCAGTACTTC
TRBJ1-4	TRBV3-1	NA	TRBD1	CASSRQGGSEKLFF	TGTGCCAGCAGCCGACAGGGAGGGAGTGAAAAACTGTTTTTT
TRBJ2-1	TRBV19	once	TRBD2	CASSIGAGGPPNEQFF	TGTGCCAGTAGTATTGGGGCGGGAGGGCCTCCCAATGAGCAGTTCTTC
TRBJ2-5	TRBV5-5	NA	NA	CASSGAGRFSQETQYF	TGTGCCAGCTCTGGGGCAGGGAGATTTAGCCAAGAGACCCAGTACTTC
TRBJ2-1	TRBV11-3	few	NA	CASSLAGLNNEQFF	TGTGCCAGCAGCTTAGCGGGACTCAACAATGAGCAGTTCTTC
TRBJ2-1	TRBV20-1	NA	NA	CSARAGFQSYNEQFF	TGCAGTGCTAGAGCAGGGTTTCAATCTTACAATGAGCAGTTCTTC
TRBJ2-5	TRBV11-2	few	NA	CASSLRADQEPQYF	TGTGCCAGCAGCTTACGGGCAGACCAAGAGCCCCAGTACTTC
TRBJ2-1	TRBV20-1	few	NA	CSAPRQTRNEQFF	TGCAGTGCCCCCCGCCAGACCCGTAATGAGCAGTTCTTC
TRBJ2-1	TRBV3-1	many	TRBD2	CASSQDLLAGIYEQFF	TGTGCCAGCAGCCAAGATCTACTAGCGGGCATCTATGAGCAGTTCTTC
TRBJ1-1	TRBV2	many	NA	CASSGQNTEAFF	TGTGCCAGCAGCGGACAGAACACTGAAGCTTTCTTT
TRBJ1-2	TRBV25-1	NA	NA	CASSRVGSYGYTF	TGTGCCAGCAGTCGAGTGGGTAGCTATGGCTACACCTTC
TRBJ1-5	TRBV14	few	NA	CASSRQDSNQPQHF	TGTGCCAGCAGCCGACAGGATAGCAATCAGCCCCAGCATTTT
TRBJ2-3	TRBV9	few	TRBD2	CASSVETSGIFADTQYF	TGTGCCAGCAGCGTAGAAACTAGCGGGATATTTGCAGATACGCAGTATTTT
TRBJ2-6	TRBV20-1	few	NA	CSAGGANVLTF	TGCAGTGCTGGTGGGGCCAACGTCCTGACTTTC
TRBJ2-7	TRBV29-1	NA	TRBD2	CSVKSGLAGGYEQYF	TGCAGCGTAAAATCCGGGCTAGCGGGAGGCTACGAGCAGTACTTC
TRBJ2-7	TRBV3-1	many	TRBD2	CASSQVAGVGEQYF	TGTGCCAGCAGCCAAGTAGCGGGAGTCGGAGAGCAGTACTTC
TRBJ1-5	TRBV11-2	few	NA	CASSGTDSLGQPQHF	TGTGCCAGCAGCGGAACGGACAGTTTGGGTCAGCCCCAGCATTTT
TRBJ2-7	TRBV29-1	NA	NA	CSVLRGSYEQYF	TGCAGCGTTTTACGCGGATCCTACGAGCAGTACTTC
TRBJ1-1	TRBV20-1	NA	TRBD1	CSAPRWGQGEAFF	TGCAGTGCCCCCCGCTGGGGACAGGGTGAAGCTTTCTTT
TRBJ2-3	TRBV20-1	NA	NA	CSASPSVSVSADTQYF	TGCAGTGCTAGCCCCTCCGTATCGGTTAGCGCAGATACGCAGTATTTT
TRBJ2-5	TRBV12-3/TRBV12-4	many	TRBD2	CASSLGGRGVETQYF	TGTGCCAGCAGTTTAGGCGGGAGGGGTGTGGAGACCCAGTACTTC
TRBJ1-5	TRBV6-1	few	NA	CASSESGDQPQHF	TGTGCCAGCAGTGAATCAGGGGATCAGCCCCAGCATTTT
TRBJ2-7	TRBV6-5	NA	NA	CASSSSPREQYF	TGTGCCAGCAGTTCCTCTCCCCGCGAGCAGTACTTC
TRBJ1-6	TRBV27	NA	NA	CASSTSRGKSYNSPLHF	TGTGCCAGCAGTACCTCCCGCGGGAAGTCCTATAATTCACCCCTCCACTTT
TRBJ2-7	TRBV28	many	TRBD2	CASSPPLVLAGYTYEQYF	TGTGCCAGCAGTCCGCCCCTGGTACTAGCGGGTTATACCTACGAGCAGTACTTC
TRBJ1-2	TRBV7-2	NA	TRBD1	CASSWALTGVNHGYTF	TGTGCCAGCAGCTGGGCCTTGACAGGGGTTAACCATGGCTACACCTTC
TRBJ2-2	TRBV3-1	once	TRBD1	CASSQVGQGWGELFF	TGTGCCAGCAGCCAAGTGGGACAGGGTTGGGGGGAGCTGTTTTTT
TRBJ1-2	TRBV19	NA	NA	CASSIRRVQANYGYTF	TGTGCCAGTAGTATACGACGGGTCCAAGCTAACTATGGCTACACCTTC
TRBJ2-7	TRBV12-3/TRBV12-4	many	NA	CASSKATGYEQYF	TGTGCCAGCAGCAAAGCAACAGGTTACGAGCAGTACTTC
TRBJ2-5	TRBV20-1	NA	NA	CSAIRGTGETQYF	TGCAGTGCTATCCGGGGTACAGGAGAGACCCAGTACTTC
TRBJ1-1	TRBV5-1	few	NA	CASSLISGVTEAFF	TGCGCCAGCAGCTTGATCTCAGGGGTGACTGAAGCTTTCTTT
TRBJ2-7	TRBV19	NA	TRBD1	CATKRQGAYEQYF	TGTGCCACCAAACGACAGGGGGCCTACGAGCAGTACTTC